This T cell receptor (beta chain) was obtained from a study of Ad26.COV2.S vaccination and SARS-CoV-2 variants (dated by TCRdb to about 2021). Study-wide context: Donors in the vaccine arm were drawn from COV1001, a multicentre, randomized, double-blind, placebo-controlled phase I-IIa trial testing Ad26.COV2.S in healthy adults. Ad26.COV2.S was administered intramuscularly at a dose of 5x10^10 or 1x10^11 viral particles, either as one shot or as two shots given 56 days apart. TCRbeta repertoire sequencing was used to assess the specificity and breadth of SARS-CoV-2-reactive T cell receptors after Ad26.COV2.S vaccination. The TCR-sequenced set comprised about 32 samples: around 20 Ad26.COV2.S vaccine recipients, 5 placebo recipients and 8 SARS-CoV-2 convalescent individuals. Trial participants were randomized into five groups of five: low-dose or high-dose Ad26.COV2.S given once or twice, or placebo on both occasions. Blinding of investigators to trial group allocation was maintained during experiments and outcome assessment.

The immunoSEQ Assay was used to sequence TCRbeta CDR3 regions. After extraction, genomic DNA underwent amplification by bias-controlled multiplex PCR, followed by high-throughput sequencing. On the authors' methods: To quantify the absolute abundance of each unique TCRbeta CDR3 region, sequences were collapsed and filtered. T cell fraction was estimated by normalizing TCRbeta template counts to usable DNA, with usable DNA measured through amplification of reference genes found in all nucleated cells. Repertoire TCRs were annotated as SARS-CoV-2-specific when V gene, CDR3 amino acid sequence and J gene were exactly matched to a known reactive TCR set. The reference SARS-CoV-2 TCR set was derived from MIRA and filtered for enrichment in COVID-19-positive ImmuneCODE repertoires, a step that removed public or cross-reactive TCRs. Using the MIRA antigens, annotated TCRs were further analysed by specific ORF or by position within an ORF. Breadth was defined as the number of annotated unique rearrangements divided by the total number of unique productive rearrangements, and depth was defined as the summed frequency of the annotated unique rearrangements. Two-sided Wilcoxon rank-sum tests were used to compare TCR breadth between groups. TCRdb obtained this table from immuneACCESS and retained in-frame rearrangements with V and J assigned. These tables miss some clones; where compared with another copy, unresolved V genes account for less than half of the shortfall, and the remainder is unexplained. D and trimming were read from the DNA, whereas the V and J calls and clone size are those reported in that table. In this sample the table shows under 400,000 clones, roughly 91% of which occur a single time. About 3% of the sample comes from the top ten.

The sample's treatment or condition label, in plain terms: 15 to 20 received Ad26.COV2.S at low or high dose, single or two shots; 5 received placebo; per-sample allocation not given. Repertoires of vaccine and placebo recipients were sequenced from samples taken on day 63 after the first injection. Between 29 July and 7 August 2020, Cohort 1b enrolled about two dozen adults aged 18-55 years at one site in Boston, USA. Ad26.COV2.S consisted of a replication-incompetent adenovirus type 26 vector by which a prefusion-stabilized SARS-CoV-2 spike protein from the original Wuhan strain was expressed. The investigation overall reported the following: Spike-specific TCR breadth was higher in Ad26.COV2.S recipients than in placebo recipients (P = 0.0014). Vaccine and placebo recipients had similar non-spike TCR breadth, a finding consistent with the vaccine containing only spike. Substantial breadth of spike-specific CD8+ and CD4+ T cell responses was reported after vaccination. Comparing responses between vaccine doses or regimens was not something the study was powered to do. According to the authors, total T cell responses may have been underestimated by the TCR breadth and depth analyses.

The CDR3, cysteine through phenylalanine, is 14 amino acids long. Only the CDR3 DNA stays, 42 bases, in frame from base 1. The V end loses 5 bases and the J end loses 8 bases, and a stretch of 18 bases separates them. CDR1 and CDR2, looked up from the germline V gene, are SGHDN and FVKESK. This clone has just one count. Its specific antigen is unknown. Base quality data are lacking; no much larger clone is found one base away. The sequenced sample was peripheral blood, obtained in a trial of Ad26.COV2.S vaccine versus placebo. The chain links TRBV14 with TRBJ1-2, with no confidently assigned D gene. This clonotype was obtained from a person between 18 and 65 years old who received the Ad26.COV2.S COVID-19 vaccine or a placebo. The DNA sequence reads TGTGCCAGCAGCGCCTCGGGCCCCCTTTCGGGCTACACCTTC. Its amino acids are CASSASGPLSGYTF.